Here is one T cell receptor beta chain with its context. It lacks a known antigen. There are no base qualities to consult, and no much larger clone falls within one base. The sample originates from a study of molecular identifiers for immune sequencing clone quantification (dated by TCRdb to between 2018 and 2020). Study-wide context: For a replicate experiment, RNA from around 20,000 or 100,000 naive CD8 T cells was divided into five aliquots, and four of the five aliquots were sequenced. CD8 T cells were used in a methods study to benchmark molecular-identifier clustering-based TCR repertoire sequencing (MIDCIRS) and TCR RNA copy counting.

What the work shows at the level of the full study, not this receptor alone: In CMV-specific effector cells, clones with more than 20 RNA copies accounted for over 99% of molecules, whereas in naive cells such clones accounted for under 1%. The naive libraries included spiked-in Jurkat TCR RNA (fewer than eleven copies' worth), and this RNA is not part of the donor repertoire. When barcode sub-clustering was omitted, TCR diversity was inflated by chimeric consensus sequences, with chimeras reaching as high as 47%. Spiked-in Jurkat TCR RNA equivalent to a single cell was reported to be detectable even among approximately 900,000 naive CD8 T cells. Identical TCR molecules sharing a barcode could cause highly expanded clone sizes to be underestimated. Modeling gave around 2.7 recovered TCR RNA copies per cell versus 7.5 to 10 by digital PCR, implying about 30% capture efficiency.

As encoded in the germline V gene (reference sequence), CDR1 is DFQATT while CDR2 is SNEGSKA. At the junction V is shortened by 2 bases and J by 1 base, with 12 bases in between. Inclusive of the bounding cysteine and phenylalanine, the CDR3 is 14 residues long. The DNA shown is the 42-base CDR3, in frame from base 1. To prepare the library, PCR was applied. The instrument given in TCRdb is Illumina HiSeq 4000. Preparation of bulk TCR libraries followed a previously described approach, with the TCR primers listed in Table S5. Total RNA was purified with the Qiagen AllPrep DNA/RNA kit. Before analysis, reads from multiple sequencing runs of the same library were pooled. Under the source paper's analysis protocol: Reads were retained only if an exact TCR constant sequence was present, and the retained reads were trimmed to 150 nt and grouped according to their 12-nt molecular barcodes. Reads within each barcode group were sub-clustered using a 15% Levenshtein threshold, and quality-weighted consensus sequences were constructed for each RNA molecule. Non-functional sequences were excluded, and lower-count sequences lying one edit away from another sequence were also excluded. On the basis of fitting two negative binomial distributions, barcode sub-clusters with fewer than 20% of the maximum read count were discarded. Clones were called with MiXCR by TCRdb after fastp trimmed the public reads at Q25, and only in-frame beta chains were retained. CDR3 protein sequences are deduplicated, and each keeps its most common genes and DNA. Here the V and J calls rest on TCRdb's processing, not on the authors' analysis. For this sample the table gives about 640,000 distinct CDR3 sequences, of which 15% to 20% were detected only once. Approximately 0.9% of the sample comes from the top ten.

Libraries of naive CD8 T cells were built from approximately 20,000 to 1,000,000 sorted cells, with 10%, 30% or 50% of the purified RNA used. Naive CD8 T cells were FACS-sorted as CD8+CD4-CCR7+CD45RA+ on a BD FACSAria II into RLT Plus buffer. To test detection sensitivity, Jurkat RNA equal to approximately ten TCR copies was added to samples of 20,000-1,000,000 naive CD8 T cells. CD8 T cells were enriched with RosetteSep CD8+ T Cell Enrichment Cocktail and Ficoll-Paque, followed by ACK red cell lysis. This sequence was found in a human donor in good health. Some libraries in this study had Jurkat cell RNA spiked in. The sequence links TRBV20-1 to TRBJ2-7, and TRBD2 may be the D gene, going by 5 matching bases. The source material was naive CD8+ T cells from blood, with Jurkat cell RNA spiked in. What this sample's cell subset or site label stands for: FACS-sorted CD8+CD4-CCR7+CD45RA+ naive T cells. The CDR3: CSARRRAQSYEQYF. The DNA sequence is as follows: TGCAGTGCTAGACGGCGGGCCCAATCCTACGAGCAGTACTTC.